This T cell receptor (beta chain) was profiled in a study of blood T cell repertoires in COVID-19. Overall study context: Specimens from acute and convalescent COVID-19 originated in the United States, Italy and Spain. T cells, B-cell-depleted T cells, or PBMCs provided the cDNA or gDNA that served as material.

Original processing notes: Amplification from reference gene primers served as the basis for estimated nucleated cell counts. Repertoires were generated with immunoSEQ multiplex PCR, while TCRdb's copy carries only in-frame clones and drops some. V and J calls and clone size follow that table, whereas D and trimming were derived from the DNA. The sample has a few hundred thousand clones, over 80% seen once; the top ten hold about 1.9%. Germline values: CDR1 SEHNR, CDR2 FQNEAQ (reference sequence). The CDR3 has 14 amino acids. V was cut by 4 bases and J by 4 bases, with 13 bases left in between. The chain combines TRBV7-9 with TRBJ1-2; possible D gene TRBD1, 6 bases. The TCR sequence derives from a man aged 25 to 40 who had recovered from COVID-19. The sequencing sample was made of peripheral blood. CDR3 DNA sequence: TGTGCCAGCAGCTCTACAGGGATGGGCTATGGCTACACCTTC. As protein: CASSSTGMGYGYTF.